This entry lists 23 T cell receptor beta chains sequenced from one sample in a study of tumor-infiltrating lymphocytes in primary liver carcinoma. Alongside blood RNA obtained from unsorted whole blood, germline DNA was also extracted. TCR beta cDNA came from roughly 0.45 ug total RNA, primed with a constant-region primer. Modified slightly, ARM-PCR produced TCR beta libraries over three nested multiplex PCR rounds. The study ran its first two PCR rounds for nine to eleven cycles each, using TRBV1-TRBV30 forward primers and a C-beta reverse primer. TCRdb called the multiplex PCR reads again in MiXCR, with one record for every CDR3 protein. The sample contains about 300,000 distinct CDR3 sequences, 60% to 80% of which appear only once. Sequenced: peripheral blood. These receptors were obtained from a man in his forties with primary liver carcinoma and hepatitis B virus infection.

This clonotype was recorded a few times. V and J are TRBV5-1 and TRBJ2-7; TRBD1 might be the D (5 bases). The length of the CDR3 is 13 residues. Germline assignment: CDR1 SGHRS and CDR2 YFSETQ. V dropped 1 base and J dropped 6 bases, with 11 bases sitting between them. Here the CDR3 reads CASSLIQGSEQYF. CDR3 DNA: TGCGCCAGCAGCTTGATCCAGGGCTCCGAGCAGTACTTC. Using reference TRBV5-1 and TRBJ2-7 for the parts outside the CDR3, the full variable domain is KAGVTQTPRYLIKTRGQQVTLSCSPISGHRSVSWYQQTPGQGLQFLFEYFSETQRNKGNFPGRFSGRQFSNSRSEMNVSTLELGDSALYLCASSLIQGSEQYFGPGTRLTVT.

On this clonotype: At one boundary the junction diverges from the germline segment, which might be a read error. V gene TRBV11-2 combines with J gene TRBJ2-2; TRBD2 matches at 8 bases. The CDR3 length is 15 residues. Germline values: CDR1 SGHAT, CDR2 FQNNGV. The CDR3 DNA reads TGCGCCCGCAGCTACACTAGCGGCGGAACCGGGGAGCTGTTTTTT. Its translation: CARSYTSGGTGELFF.

Details on this clonotype: At one end the junction does not follow the germline gene, possibly because of a read error. The chain is built from TRBV11-2 and TRBJ1-1; a possible D gene is TRBD1 (5 bases). Germline CDR1 and CDR2: SGHAT and FQNNGV. The CDR3 contains 15 residues. The CDR3 nucleotides are TGTGGCAGCAGCTTATGGGCGGGCGGAGGGACTGAAGCTTTTTTT. Protein: CGSSLWAGGGTEAFF.

CDR3 nucleotide sequence: TGCAGTGCTAGAGATGCAGGTACCCACAATGAGCAGTTCTTC. Translated, it gives CSARDAGTHNEQFF. The V call is TRBV20-1, the J call TRBJ2-1; no firm D call. With 0 bases removed from V and 5 bases from J, the gap between germline ends came to 11 bases. Per the germline V gene, CDR1 is DFQATT and CDR2 is SNEGSKA (reference sequence). The CDR3 runs to 14 residues.

This clonotype came up a few times. The chain links TRBV10-3 to TRBJ2-2, with TRBD1 matching 7 bases. CDR3 length: 11 residues. The germline CDR1 and CDR2 sequences are ENHRY and SYGVKD. V was pared by 6 bases and J by 8 bases, with 0 bases of the junction left unmatched. CDR3 sequence: CAIRDRGELFF. The CDR3 DNA sequence: TGTGCCATCAGGGACAGGGGGGAGCTGTTTTTT.

The V and J genes are TRBV5-1 and TRBJ2-5; D gene uncertain. The V gene's germline CDR1 is SGHRS and CDR2 YFSETQ. V was cut by 4 bases and J by 1 base, with 8 bases left in between. The CDR3 spans 13 residues. CDR3 bases: TGCGCCAGCAGCATAGTGGGCCAAGAGACCCAGTACTTC. Translating gives CASSIVGQETQYF. Complete variable domain (other parts from reference TRBV5-1 and TRBJ2-5): KAGVTQTPRYLIKTRGQQVTLSCSPISGHRSVSWYQQTPGQGLQFLFEYFSETQRNKGNFPGRFSGRQFSNSRSEMNVSTLELGDSALYLCASSIVGQETQYFGPGTRLLVL.

Note on this clonotype: A much larger clone differs by one base, so this may be a read error. The V call is TRBV12-3 or TRBV12-4, the J call TRBJ1-5; no reliable D call. CDR3 length: 14 residues. V lost 1 base and J 8 bases, leaving 12 bases between the germline ends. CDR3 loop: CASSLEGWEKPQHF. CDR3 nucleotide sequence: TGTGCCAGCAGTTTAGAAGGGTGGGAGAAGCCCCAGCATTTT.

For this clonotype: A clone one base away is much larger, so this may be a read error. In DNA, the CDR3 is TGTGCCAGCAGCCTATTGGGCAGGGAGAACACTGAAGCTTTCTTT. It is translated as CASSLLGRENTEAFF. The chain employs TRBV5-6 and TRBJ1-1, with D maybe TRBD1 (5 bases). Germline values: CDR1 SGHDT, CDR2 YYEEEE. V was shortened by 4 bases and J by 1 base, with 14 bases between the two germline ends. The CDR3 totals 15 residues.

This clonotype was detected many times. The chain employs TRBV12-3 or TRBV12-4 and TRBJ2-2, with D perhaps TRBD1 or TRBD2 (5 bases each). The CDR3 has 15 residues. Trimming took off 5 bases at V and 5 bases at J, with 15 bases between the two ends. This CDR3 is CASSRLGGGTGELFF. CDR3 in DNA: TGTGCCAGCAGTCGACTGGGTGGGGGAACCGGGGAGCTGTTTTTT.

This clonotype came up many times. Germline is not matched at one junction end, which may reflect a read error. The rearrangement uses TRBV6-1 and TRBJ2-7, with D hard to call. Germline assignment: CDR1 MNHNS and CDR2 SASEGT. The CDR3 has 11 residues. CDR3 region: CASSELYEQYF. For the CDR3, the DNA is TGCGCCAGCAGTGAGTTGTACGAGCAGTACTTC.

The chain uses TRBV30 and TRBJ2-1; tentative D call: TRBD1 (5 bases). Trimming removed 0 bases at V and 4 bases at J, with 10 bases between. Germline V gene lookup returns CDR1 GTSNPN and CDR2 SVGIG (reference sequence). This CDR3 has 14 amino acids. In DNA form, the CDR3 reads TGTGCCTGGAGTGTAAAGCAGGGATACAATGAGCAGTTCTTC. Protein product: CAWSVKQGYNEQFF.

This clonotype was recorded once. The rearrangement joins TRBV6-5 to TRBJ2-7, with D possibly TRBD1 on 6 matching bases. The germline CDR1 and CDR2 sequences are MNHEY and SVGAGI. Trimming stripped 0 bases from V and 5 bases from J, with 14 bases between. The CDR3 extends over 15 amino acids. This chain's CDR3 is CASSYSVGHYHEQYF. The CDR3 DNA follows: TGTGCCAGCAGTTACTCGGTGGGACATTACCACGAGCAGTACTTC.

This clonotype was seen only a few times. This chain links TRBV7-8 with TRBJ2-7, with D possibly matching TRBD2 (6 bases). The CDR3 length is 15 residues. CDR1 and CDR2 (germline): SGHVS, FQNEAQ. Trimming cost V 5 bases and J 3 bases, with 17 bases left between them. For the CDR3, the DNA is TGTGCCAGCAGCCGGGACTTTATACCGCTCTACGAGCAGTACTTC. Amino acid sequence: CASSRDFIPLYEQYF.

Remarks on this clonotype: The junction and the germline gene differ at one end; a read error may be behind it. This rearrangement joins TRBV11-2 to TRBJ1-2; a weak D match, TRBD1 (6 bases). The CDR3 has 14 residues. Germline CDR1 SGHAT, CDR2 FQNNGV. This chain's CDR3 is CVSSLVTGGDGHTF. DNA for the CDR3: TGTGTCAGCAGCTTAGTGACGGGGGGCGATGGCCACACCTTC.

This clonotype was recorded many times. The CDR3 loop is CASSQGPGGDGYTF. The DNA for the CDR3 is TGTGCCAGCAGCCAAGGCCCAGGGGGTGATGGCTACACCTTC. The J gene is TRBJ1-2, the V gene TRBV4-2; 7 positions agree with TRBD1. Trimming removed 1 base from V and 6 bases from J; junction bases left unmatched: 5. The CDR3 spans 14 residues. Germline V gives CDR1 LGHNA, CDR2 YNFKEQ.

With respect to this clonotype: At one end, the junction sequence differs from germline, possibly due to a read error. The chain employs TRBV14 and TRBJ1-4; D not resolved. The CDR3 loop spans 16 amino acids. Germline lookup yields CDR1 SGHDN and CDR2 FVKESK. CDR3 in amino acids: CASSRNILSTDEKLFF. The CDR3 region has the DNA TGTGCCAGCAGCCGGAACATTCTTTCAACTGATGAAAAACTGTTTTTT.

With respect to this clonotype: It may be a read error: a sequence one base away is much more abundant. V is TRBV6-6 and J is TRBJ2-6, with 9 bases lining up with TRBD1. CDR3 size: 16 residues. Germline-derived CDR1 and CDR2 are MNHNY and SVGAGI (reference sequence). The CDR3 loop reads CASMKQGAYGANVPTF. The CDR3 DNA is TGTGCCAGCATGAAACAGGGGGCGTACGGGGCCAACGTCCCGACTTTC.

This clonotype was observed a few times. The V gene is TRBV6-1, the J gene TRBJ1-6; TRBD1 is a possible D gene (5 bases). V lost 2 bases to trimming and J lost 6 bases, with 11 bases between them. The CDR3 sequence is 15 residues long. Germline V lookup: CDR1 MNHNS, CDR2 SASEGT. CDR3 sequence (DNA): TGTGCCAGCAGTGAAAGAGCAGGGAGTAATTCACCCCTCCACTTT. This translates into CASSERAGSNSPLHF.

A note on this clonotype: Given a much more abundant clone one base away, this may be a read error. The chain couples TRBV29-1 to TRBJ2-6; D is unresolved. The V gene's germline CDR1 is SQVTM and CDR2 ANQGSEA. Between the trimmed V and J ends, which lost 8 bases and 0 bases, there was a span of 5 bases. The CDR3 is made up of 12 amino acids. CDR3 loop: CSTNSGANVLTF. As DNA, the CDR3 is TGCAGCACCAACTCTGGGGCCAACGTCCTGACTTTC.

CDR3 residues: CASSFHVGVNTGELFF. The CDR3, as DNA: TGCGCCAGCAGCTTTCATGTCGGCGTGAACACCGGGGAGCTGTTTTTT. The chain joins TRBV5-1 to TRBJ2-2; no reliable D call. This CDR3 has 16 residues. The germline V gene encodes CDR1 SGHRS and CDR2 YFSETQ. Between the trimmed V and J ends, which lost 2 bases and 1 base, there was a span of 12 bases. Based on the CDR3 plus reference TRBV5-1 and TRBJ2-2, the full variable domain is KAGVTQTPRYLIKTRGQQVTLSCSPISGHRSVSWYQQTPGQGLQFLFEYFSETQRNKGNFPGRFSGRQFSNSRSEMNVSTLELGDSALYLCASSFHVGVNTGELFFGEGSRLTVL.

Details on this clonotype: One end of the junction is discordant with germline, which a read error may explain. The chain uses TRBV6-1 and TRBJ1-2; D remains unclear. Germline-derived CDR1 and CDR2 are MNHNS and SASEGT. The CDR3 consists of 14 residues. This CDR3 reads CASSEGATNHGYTF. The CDR3 nucleotides read TGTGCCAGCAGTGAAGGGGCCACTAACCATGGCTACACCTTC.

In this sample, this clonotype turned up once. At one end the junction does not follow the germline gene, possibly because of a read error. This rearrangement joins TRBV11-2 to TRBJ2-1; no firm D call. Per the germline V gene, CDR1 is SGHAT and CDR2 is FQNNGV. CDR3 length: 18 residues. The CDR3 region has the DNA TGTACCAGCAGCTTTGTCCCTCCTCCTAGTAGTAGTTGGGATGAGCAATTCTTC. Translating it yields CTSSFVPPPSSSWDEQFF.

For this clonotype: This may come from a read error, since a much larger clone is one base off. The rearrangement joins TRBV6-1 to TRBJ2-3, with TRBD2 matching over 8 bases. V lost 6 bases and J lost 4; bases outside the gene matches: 3. The CDR3 runs 13 residues. Per germline, CDR1 MNHNS and CDR2 SASEGT. CDR3: CASSPAGADTQYF. The CDR3 region has the DNA TGTGCCAGCAGCCCAGCGGGGGCAGATACGCAGTATTTT.